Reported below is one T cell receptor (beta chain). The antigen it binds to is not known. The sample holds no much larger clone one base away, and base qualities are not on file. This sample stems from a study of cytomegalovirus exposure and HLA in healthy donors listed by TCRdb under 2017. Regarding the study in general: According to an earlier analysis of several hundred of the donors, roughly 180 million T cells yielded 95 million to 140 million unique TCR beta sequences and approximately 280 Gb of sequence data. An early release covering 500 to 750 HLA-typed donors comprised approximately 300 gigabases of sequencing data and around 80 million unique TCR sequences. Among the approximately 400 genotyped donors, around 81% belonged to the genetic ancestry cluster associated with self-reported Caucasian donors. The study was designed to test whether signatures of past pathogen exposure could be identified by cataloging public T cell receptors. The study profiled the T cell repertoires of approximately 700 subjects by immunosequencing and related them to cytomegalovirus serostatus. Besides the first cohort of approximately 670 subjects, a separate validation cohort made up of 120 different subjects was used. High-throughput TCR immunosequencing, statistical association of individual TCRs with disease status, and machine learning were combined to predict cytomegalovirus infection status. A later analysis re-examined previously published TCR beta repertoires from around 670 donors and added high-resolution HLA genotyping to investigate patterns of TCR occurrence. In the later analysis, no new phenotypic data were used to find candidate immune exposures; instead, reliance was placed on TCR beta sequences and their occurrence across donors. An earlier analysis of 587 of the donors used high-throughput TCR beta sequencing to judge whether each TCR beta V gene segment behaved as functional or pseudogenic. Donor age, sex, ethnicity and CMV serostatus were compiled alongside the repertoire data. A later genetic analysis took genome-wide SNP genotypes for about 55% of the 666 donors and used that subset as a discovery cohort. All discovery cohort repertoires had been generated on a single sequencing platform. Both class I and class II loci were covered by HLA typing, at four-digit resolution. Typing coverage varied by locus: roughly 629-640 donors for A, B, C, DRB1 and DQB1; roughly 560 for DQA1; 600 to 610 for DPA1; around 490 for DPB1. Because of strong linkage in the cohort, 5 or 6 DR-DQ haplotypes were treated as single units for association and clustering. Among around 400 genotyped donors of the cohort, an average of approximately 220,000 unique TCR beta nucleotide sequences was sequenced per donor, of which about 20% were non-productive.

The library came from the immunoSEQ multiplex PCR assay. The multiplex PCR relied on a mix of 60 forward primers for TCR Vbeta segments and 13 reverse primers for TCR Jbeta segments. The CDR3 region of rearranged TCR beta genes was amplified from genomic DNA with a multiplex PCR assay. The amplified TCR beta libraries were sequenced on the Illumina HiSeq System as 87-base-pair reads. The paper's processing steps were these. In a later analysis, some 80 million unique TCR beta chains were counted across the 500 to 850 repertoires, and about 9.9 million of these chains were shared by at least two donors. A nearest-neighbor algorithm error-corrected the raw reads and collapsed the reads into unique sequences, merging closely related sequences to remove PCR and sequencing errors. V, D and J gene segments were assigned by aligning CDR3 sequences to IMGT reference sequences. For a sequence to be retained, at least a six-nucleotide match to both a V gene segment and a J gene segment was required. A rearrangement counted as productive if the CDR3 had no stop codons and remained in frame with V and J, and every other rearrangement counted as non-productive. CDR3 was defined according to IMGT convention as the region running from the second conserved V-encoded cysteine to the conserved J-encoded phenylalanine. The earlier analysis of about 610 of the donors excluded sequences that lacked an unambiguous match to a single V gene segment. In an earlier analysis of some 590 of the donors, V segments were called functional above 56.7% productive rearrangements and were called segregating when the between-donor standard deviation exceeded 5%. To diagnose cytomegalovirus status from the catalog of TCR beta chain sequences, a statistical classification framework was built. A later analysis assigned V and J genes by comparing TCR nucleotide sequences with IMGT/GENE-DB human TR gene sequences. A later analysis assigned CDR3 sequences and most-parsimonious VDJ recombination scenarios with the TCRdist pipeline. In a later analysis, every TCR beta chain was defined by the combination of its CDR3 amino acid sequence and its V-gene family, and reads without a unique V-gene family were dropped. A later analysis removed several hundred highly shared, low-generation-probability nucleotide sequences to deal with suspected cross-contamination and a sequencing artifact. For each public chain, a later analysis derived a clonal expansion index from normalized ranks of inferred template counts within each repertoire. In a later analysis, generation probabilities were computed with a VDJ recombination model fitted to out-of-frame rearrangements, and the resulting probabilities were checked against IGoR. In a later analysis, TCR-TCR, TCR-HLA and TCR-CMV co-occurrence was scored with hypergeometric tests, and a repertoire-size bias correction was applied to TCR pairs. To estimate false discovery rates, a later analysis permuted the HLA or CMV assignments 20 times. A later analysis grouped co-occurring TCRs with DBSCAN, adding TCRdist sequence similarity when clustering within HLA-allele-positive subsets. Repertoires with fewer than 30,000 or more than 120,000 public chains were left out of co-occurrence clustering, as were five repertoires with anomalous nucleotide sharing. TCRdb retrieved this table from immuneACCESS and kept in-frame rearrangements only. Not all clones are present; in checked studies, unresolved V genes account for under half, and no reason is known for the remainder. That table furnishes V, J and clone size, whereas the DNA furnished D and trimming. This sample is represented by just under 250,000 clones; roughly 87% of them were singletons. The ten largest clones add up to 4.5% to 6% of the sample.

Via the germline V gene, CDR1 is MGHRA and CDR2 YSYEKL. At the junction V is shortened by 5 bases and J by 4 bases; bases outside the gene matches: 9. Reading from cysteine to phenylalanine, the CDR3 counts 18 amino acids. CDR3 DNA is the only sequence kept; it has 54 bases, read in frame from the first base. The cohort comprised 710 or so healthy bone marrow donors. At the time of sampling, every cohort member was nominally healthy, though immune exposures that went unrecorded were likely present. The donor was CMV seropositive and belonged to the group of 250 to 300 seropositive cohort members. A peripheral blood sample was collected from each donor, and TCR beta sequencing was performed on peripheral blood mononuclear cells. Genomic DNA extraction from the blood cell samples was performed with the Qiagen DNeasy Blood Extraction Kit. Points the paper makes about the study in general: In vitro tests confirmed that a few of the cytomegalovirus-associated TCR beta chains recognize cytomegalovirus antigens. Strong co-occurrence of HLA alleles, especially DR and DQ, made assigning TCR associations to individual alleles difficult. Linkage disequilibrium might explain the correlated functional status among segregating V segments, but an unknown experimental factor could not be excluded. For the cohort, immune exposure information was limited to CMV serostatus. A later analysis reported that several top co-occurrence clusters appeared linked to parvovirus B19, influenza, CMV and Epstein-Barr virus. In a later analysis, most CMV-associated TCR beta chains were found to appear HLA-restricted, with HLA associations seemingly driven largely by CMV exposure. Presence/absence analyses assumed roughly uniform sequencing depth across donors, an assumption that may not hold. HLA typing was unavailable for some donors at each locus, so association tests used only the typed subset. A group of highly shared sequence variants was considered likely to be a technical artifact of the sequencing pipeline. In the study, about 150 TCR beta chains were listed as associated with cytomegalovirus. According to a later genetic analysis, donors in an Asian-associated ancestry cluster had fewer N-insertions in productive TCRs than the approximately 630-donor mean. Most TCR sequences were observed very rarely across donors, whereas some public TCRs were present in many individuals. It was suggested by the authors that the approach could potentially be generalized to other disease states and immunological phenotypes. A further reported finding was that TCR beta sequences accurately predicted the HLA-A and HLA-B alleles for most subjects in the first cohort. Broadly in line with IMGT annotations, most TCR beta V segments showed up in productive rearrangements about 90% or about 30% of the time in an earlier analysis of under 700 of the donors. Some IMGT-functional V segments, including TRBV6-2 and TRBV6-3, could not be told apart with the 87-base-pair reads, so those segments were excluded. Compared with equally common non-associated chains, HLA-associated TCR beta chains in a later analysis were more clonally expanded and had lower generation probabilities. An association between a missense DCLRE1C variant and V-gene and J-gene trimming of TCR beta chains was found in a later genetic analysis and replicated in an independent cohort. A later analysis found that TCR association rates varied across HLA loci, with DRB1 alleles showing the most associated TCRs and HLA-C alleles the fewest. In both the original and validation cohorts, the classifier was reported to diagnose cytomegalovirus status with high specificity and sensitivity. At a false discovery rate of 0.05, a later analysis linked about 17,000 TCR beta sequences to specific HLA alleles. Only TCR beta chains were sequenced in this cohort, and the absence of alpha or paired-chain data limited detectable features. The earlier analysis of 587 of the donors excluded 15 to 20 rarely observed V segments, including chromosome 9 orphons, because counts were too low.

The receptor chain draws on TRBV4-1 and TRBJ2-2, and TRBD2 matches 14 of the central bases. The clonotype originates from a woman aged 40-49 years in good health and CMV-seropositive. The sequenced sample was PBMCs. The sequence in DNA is TGCGCCAGCAGCTCGACGACTAGCGGGGGGGCCGGCACCGGGGAGCTGTTTTTT. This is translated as CASSSTTSGGAGTGELFF.